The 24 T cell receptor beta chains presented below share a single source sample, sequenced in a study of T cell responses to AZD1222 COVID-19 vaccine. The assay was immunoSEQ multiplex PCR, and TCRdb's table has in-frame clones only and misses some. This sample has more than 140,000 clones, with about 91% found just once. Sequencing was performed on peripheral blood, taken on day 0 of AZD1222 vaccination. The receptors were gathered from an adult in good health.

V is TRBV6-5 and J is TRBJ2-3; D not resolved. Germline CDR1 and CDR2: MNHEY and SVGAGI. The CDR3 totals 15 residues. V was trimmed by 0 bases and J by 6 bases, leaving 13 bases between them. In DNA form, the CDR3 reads TGTGCCAGCAGTTACTCGATATTAGGTCGGGATACGCAGTATTTT. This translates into CASSYSILGRDTQYF.

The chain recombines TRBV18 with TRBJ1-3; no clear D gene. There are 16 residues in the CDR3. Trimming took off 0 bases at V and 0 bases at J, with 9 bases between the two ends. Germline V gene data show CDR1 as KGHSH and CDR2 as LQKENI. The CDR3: CASSPPLRRSGNTIYF. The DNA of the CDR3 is TGTGCCAGCTCACCACCGCTCCGCCGCTCTGGAAACACCATATATTTT.

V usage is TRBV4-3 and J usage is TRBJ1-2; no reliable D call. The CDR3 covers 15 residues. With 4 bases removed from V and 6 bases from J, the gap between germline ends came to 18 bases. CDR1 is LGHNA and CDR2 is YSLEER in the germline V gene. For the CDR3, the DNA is TGCGCCAGCAGCCGAGATGAACGGTTTACCGATGGCTACACCTTC. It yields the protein CASSRDERFTDGYTF.

The CDR3: CASSVTAGVGGNTIYF. For the CDR3, the DNA is TGTGCCAGCTCCGTGACAGCCGGGGTTGGTGGAAACACCATATATTTT. The chain is built from TRBV18 and TRBJ1-3; TRBD1 might be the D (5 bases). Per germline, CDR1 KGHSH and CDR2 LQKENI. Trimming shortened V by 6 bases and J by 3 bases, and 18 bases separated the two germline ends. The CDR3 runs to 16 residues.

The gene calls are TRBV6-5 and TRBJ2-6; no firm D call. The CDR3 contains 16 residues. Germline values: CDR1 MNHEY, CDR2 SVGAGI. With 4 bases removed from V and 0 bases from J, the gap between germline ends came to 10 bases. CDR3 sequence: CASSLGPISGANVLTF. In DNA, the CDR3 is TGTGCCAGCAGTTTAGGACCGATCTCTGGGGCCAACGTCCTGACTTTC.

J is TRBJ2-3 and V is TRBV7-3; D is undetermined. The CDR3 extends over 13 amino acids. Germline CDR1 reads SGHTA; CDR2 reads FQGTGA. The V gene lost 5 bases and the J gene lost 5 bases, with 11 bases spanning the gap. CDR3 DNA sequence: TGTGCCAGCAGCCCCCGTATAGGAGATACGCAGTATTTT. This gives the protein CASSPRIGDTQYF.

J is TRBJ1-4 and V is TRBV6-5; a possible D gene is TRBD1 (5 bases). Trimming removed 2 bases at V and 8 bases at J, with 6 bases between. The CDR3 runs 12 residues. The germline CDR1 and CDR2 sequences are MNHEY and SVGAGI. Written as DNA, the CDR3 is TGTGCCAGCAGTTACACAGGAGAAAAACTGTTTTTT. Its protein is CASSYTGEKLFF.

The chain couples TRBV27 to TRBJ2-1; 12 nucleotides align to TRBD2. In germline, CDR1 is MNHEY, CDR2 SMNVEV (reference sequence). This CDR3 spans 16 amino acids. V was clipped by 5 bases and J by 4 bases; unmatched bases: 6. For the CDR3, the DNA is TGTGCCAGCAGTCCCCAACTAGCGGGAGGATACAATGAGCAGTTCTTC. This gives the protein CASSPQLAGGYNEQFF.

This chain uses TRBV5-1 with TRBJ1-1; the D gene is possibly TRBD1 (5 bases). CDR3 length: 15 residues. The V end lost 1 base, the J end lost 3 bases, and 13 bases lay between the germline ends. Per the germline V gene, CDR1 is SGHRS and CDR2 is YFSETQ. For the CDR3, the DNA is TGCGCCAGCAGCTTGAGAGGGGAGGAGGACACTGAAGCTTTCTTT. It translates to CASSLRGEEDTEAFF.

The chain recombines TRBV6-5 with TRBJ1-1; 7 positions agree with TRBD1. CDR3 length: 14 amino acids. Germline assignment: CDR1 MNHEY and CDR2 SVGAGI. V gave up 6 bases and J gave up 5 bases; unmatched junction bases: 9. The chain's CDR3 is CASRLTGERTEAFF. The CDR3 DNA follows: TGTGCCAGCAGGCTAACAGGGGAGAGAACTGAAGCTTTCTTT.

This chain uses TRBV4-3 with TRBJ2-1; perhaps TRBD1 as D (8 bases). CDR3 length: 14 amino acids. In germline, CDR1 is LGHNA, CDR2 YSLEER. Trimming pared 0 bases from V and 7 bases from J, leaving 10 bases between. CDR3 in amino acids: CASSQEQGGNEQFF. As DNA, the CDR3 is TGCGCCAGCAGCCAAGAACAGGGGGGGAATGAGCAGTTCTTC.

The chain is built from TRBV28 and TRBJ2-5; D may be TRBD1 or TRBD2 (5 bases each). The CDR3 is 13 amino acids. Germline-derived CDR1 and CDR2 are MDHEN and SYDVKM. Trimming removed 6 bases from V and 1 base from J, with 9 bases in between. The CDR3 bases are TGTGCCAGCAGAACAGGAGGCCAAGAGACCCAGTACTTC. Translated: CASRTGGQETQYF.

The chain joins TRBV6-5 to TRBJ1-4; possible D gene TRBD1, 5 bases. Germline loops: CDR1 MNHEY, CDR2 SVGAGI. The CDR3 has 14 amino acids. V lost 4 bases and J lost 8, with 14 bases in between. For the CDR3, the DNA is TGTGCCAGCAGTTCGGGGGGGGTTGGAGAAAAACTGTTTTTT. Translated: CASSSGGVGEKLFF.

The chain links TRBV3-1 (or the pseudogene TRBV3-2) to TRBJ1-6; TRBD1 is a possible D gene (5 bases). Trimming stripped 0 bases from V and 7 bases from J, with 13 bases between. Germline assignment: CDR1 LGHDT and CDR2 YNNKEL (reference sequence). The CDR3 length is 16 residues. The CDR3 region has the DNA TGTGCCAGCAGCCAAGATATGGCAGGGTGGAATTCACCCCTCCACTTT. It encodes CASSQDMAGWNSPLHF.

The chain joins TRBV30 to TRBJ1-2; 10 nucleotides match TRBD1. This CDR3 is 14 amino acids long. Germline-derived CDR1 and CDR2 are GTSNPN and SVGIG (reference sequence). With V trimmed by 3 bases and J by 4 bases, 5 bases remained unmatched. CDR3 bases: TGTGCCTGGAGGATGACAGGGGGCGCCTATGGCTACACCTTC. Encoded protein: CAWRMTGGAYGYTF.

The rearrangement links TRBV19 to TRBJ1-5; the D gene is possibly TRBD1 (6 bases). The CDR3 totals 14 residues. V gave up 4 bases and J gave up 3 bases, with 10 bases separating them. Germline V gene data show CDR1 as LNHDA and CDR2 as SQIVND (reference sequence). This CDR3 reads CASSKGTYNQPQHF. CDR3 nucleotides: TGTGCCAGTAGTAAAGGGACATACAATCAGCCCCAGCATTTT.

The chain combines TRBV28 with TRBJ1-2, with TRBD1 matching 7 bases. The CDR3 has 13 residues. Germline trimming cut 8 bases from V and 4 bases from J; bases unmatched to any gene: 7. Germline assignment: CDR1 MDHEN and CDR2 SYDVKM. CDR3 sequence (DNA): TGTGCCAGCGTTGACAGGGCTGGCTATGGCTACACCTTC. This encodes CASVDRAGYGYTF.

Here the CDR3 reads CASSLDVGLEQYF. In nucleotides, the CDR3 is TGTGCCAGCAGCTTAGATGTGGGACTTGAGCAGTACTTC. The V gene is TRBV11-3, the J gene TRBJ2-7, with D possibly TRBD2 on 6 matching bases. Germline CDR1 and CDR2: SGHNT and YENEEA. This CDR3 spans 13 amino acids. V lost 0 bases, J lost 7 bases, and 10 bases lay in between.

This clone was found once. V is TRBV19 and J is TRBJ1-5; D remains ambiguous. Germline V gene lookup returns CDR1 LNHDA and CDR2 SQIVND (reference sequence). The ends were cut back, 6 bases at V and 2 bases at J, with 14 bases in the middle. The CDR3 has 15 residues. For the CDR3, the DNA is TGTGCCAGTAGGGATTTCTCGGGTGGCAATCAGCCCCAGCATTTT. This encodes CASRDFSGGNQPQHF.

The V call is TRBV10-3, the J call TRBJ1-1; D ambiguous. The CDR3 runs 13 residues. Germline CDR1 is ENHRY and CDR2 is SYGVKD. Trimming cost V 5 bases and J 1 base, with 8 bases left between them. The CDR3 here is CAISKDGNTEAFF. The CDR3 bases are TGTGCCATCAGTAAGGACGGGAACACTGAAGCTTTCTTT.

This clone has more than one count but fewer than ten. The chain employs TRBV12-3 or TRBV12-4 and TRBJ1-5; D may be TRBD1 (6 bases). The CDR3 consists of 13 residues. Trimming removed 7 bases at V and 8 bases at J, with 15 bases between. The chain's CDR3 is CASTGGPGEPQHF. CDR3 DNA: TGTGCCAGCACCGGGGGGCCGGGGGAGCCCCAGCATTTT.

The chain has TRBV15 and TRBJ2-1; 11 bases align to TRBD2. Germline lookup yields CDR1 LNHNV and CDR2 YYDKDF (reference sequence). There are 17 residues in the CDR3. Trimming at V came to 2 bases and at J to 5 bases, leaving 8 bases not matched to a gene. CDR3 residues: CATSRQGTSGRNNEQFF. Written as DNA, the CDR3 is TGTGCCACCAGCAGACAGGGAACTAGCGGGAGAAACAATGAGCAGTTCTTC.

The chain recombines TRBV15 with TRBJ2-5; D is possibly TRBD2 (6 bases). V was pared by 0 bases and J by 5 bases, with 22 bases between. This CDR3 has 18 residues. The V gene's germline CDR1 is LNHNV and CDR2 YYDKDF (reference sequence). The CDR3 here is CATSRDRMAQGGVETQYF. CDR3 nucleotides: TGTGCCACCAGCAGAGACCGCATGGCCCAGGGAGGCGTGGAGACCCAGTACTTC.

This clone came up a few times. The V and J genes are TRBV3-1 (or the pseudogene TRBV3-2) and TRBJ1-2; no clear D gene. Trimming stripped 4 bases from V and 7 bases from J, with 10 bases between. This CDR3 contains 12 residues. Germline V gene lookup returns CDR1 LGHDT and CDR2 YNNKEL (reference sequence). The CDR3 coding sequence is TGTGCCAGCAGCCGTCGGGAAGGTGGCTACACCTTC. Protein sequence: CASSRREGGYTF.